A single sample gave rise to the 18 T cell receptor beta chains below, sequenced in a study of T cell changes during pregnancy in multiple sclerosis. Here immunoSEQ multiplex PCR was the method, and the copy in TCRdb shows in-frame clones only, minus some. The sample lists approximately 100,000 clones; around 90% were seen once. Sequencing was performed on peripheral blood, taken after pregnancy. The receptors here all came from a female donor in good health, enrolled as a control in a pregnancy study.

About this clone: One end of the junction does not line up with germline, which may come from a read error. V gene TRBV7-7 combines with J gene TRBJ1-1, with D possibly being TRBD1 (5 bases). CDR3 length equals 13 residues. The germline gives CDR1 SSHAT, CDR2 FNYEAQ (reference sequence). The CDR3 DNA reads TGTGCTAGCAGCTTAGGGGCGAACACTGAAGCTTTCTTT. Protein: CASSLGANTEAFF.

The chain carries TRBV5-1 and TRBJ2-3; 11 bases match TRBD2. This CDR3 region has 14 residues. V lost 6 bases and J lost 1; bases outside the gene matches: 1. Germline-derived CDR1 and CDR2 are SGHRS and YFSETQ. The chain's CDR3 is CASKGLAGTDTQYF. The CDR3 DNA is TGCGCCAGCAAGGGACTAGCGGGCACAGATACGCAGTATTTT.

The rearrangement uses TRBV5-1 and TRBJ1-1; 9 bases agree with TRBD1. The CDR3 covers 16 residues. The V gene end was trimmed by 3 bases and the J gene end by 6 bases; junction bases not matched to a gene: 12. Germline loops: CDR1 SGHRS, CDR2 YFSETQ. For the CDR3, the DNA is TGCGCCAGCAGCTCAGGGTTTCGGGACAGGGCGGCTGAAGCTTTCTTT. It specifies CASSSGFRDRAAEAFF. The full variable domain, rest sourced from reference TRBV5-1 and TRBJ1-1, is KAGVTQTPRYLIKTRGQQVTLSCSPISGHRSVSWYQQTPGQGLQFLFEYFSETQRNKGNFPGRFSGRQFSNSRSEMNVSTLELGDSALYLCASSSGFRDRAAEAFFGQGTRLTVV.

This chain joins TRBV11-3 and TRBJ2-7; D is unclear. Deletions cut 2 bases from V and 7 bases from J, with 12 bases between. From germline, CDR1 is SGHNT and CDR2 YENEEA. This CDR3 spans 13 amino acids. DNA for the CDR3: TGTGCCAGCAGCTTATCAGGAATAGAAGAGCAGTACTTC. Translated, it gives CASSLSGIEEQYF.

CDR3 loop: CASSASLVSYEQYF. The CDR3, as DNA: TGTGCCAGCAGCGCGTCGTTAGTTTCCTACGAGCAGTACTTC. This chain links TRBV9 with TRBJ2-7, with D uncertain. The CDR3 runs to 14 residues. V lost 3 bases and J 1 base, leaving 11 bases between the germline ends. The germline gives CDR1 SGDLS, CDR2 YYNGEE.

The rearrangement links TRBV7-2 to TRBJ1-3; 7 bases are shared with TRBD1. This CDR3 is built from 13 residues. CDR1 and CDR2 from the germline V gene are SGHTA and FQGNSA. V shed 5 bases and J 3 bases; nucleotides not matched to a gene: 1. This chain's CDR3 is CASSDRVGNTIYF. CDR3 sequence (DNA): TGTGCCAGCAGCGACAGGGTTGGAAACACCATATATTTT.

The chain recombines TRBV19 with TRBJ1-5; no clear D. The germline gives CDR1 LNHDA, CDR2 SQIVND (reference sequence). The CDR3 length is 16 residues. V was cut by 4 bases and J by 1 base, with 14 bases left in between. The CDR3 sequence: CASSTVMGLSNQPQHF. The CDR3 DNA reads as TGTGCCAGTAGTACAGTTATGGGCTTAAGCAATCAGCCCCAGCATTTT.

The chain recombines TRBV7-6 with TRBJ2-7; perhaps TRBD2 as D (5 bases). Germline CDR1 and CDR2: SGHVS and FNYEAQ. The CDR3 length is 11 residues. The V and J ends lost 3 bases and 5 bases respectively, with 5 bases between them. In DNA form, the CDR3 reads TGTGCCAGCAGCTTGGGAGACGAGCAGTACTTC. The encoded protein is CASSLGDEQYF.

This sequence joins TRBV29-1 and TRBJ1-2; 8 nucleotides match TRBD1. V shed 6 bases and J 6 bases; nucleotides not matched to a gene: 12. Germline V gene sequence: CDR1 SQVTM, CDR2 ANQGSEA. CDR3 length equals 14 residues. This chain's CDR3 is CSVWTGRTLDGYTF. DNA of the CDR3: TGCAGCGTATGGACAGGGAGGACTCTAGATGGCTACACCTTC.

This chain joins TRBV28 and TRBJ1-3; D unresolved. The germline V and J ends were trimmed by 2 bases and 0 bases, with 8 bases remaining between them. CDR3 size: 15 residues. CDR1 and CDR2 from the germline V gene are MDHEN and SYDVKM. The CDR3 spells CASSLNGRSGNTIYF. CDR3 in DNA: TGTGCCAGCAGTTTAAATGGCCGCTCTGGAAACACCATATATTTT.

The chain has TRBV7-6 and TRBJ2-2; 8 nucleotides line up with TRBD1. The germline CDR1 and CDR2 sequences are SGHVS and FNYEAQ. The CDR3 runs 15 residues. V lost 5 bases and J lost 7; bases outside the gene matches: 9. The DNA of the CDR3 is TGTGCCAGCAGCCGATCAGGGGGCGCTAACGGGGAGCTGTTTTTT. Amino acids: CASSRSGGANGELFF.

This clone has only a few counts. For the CDR3, the DNA is TGTGCCAGCAGTCCCCCGGGGGGGATGACGTTTAACACTGAAGCTTTCTTT. Amino acid sequence: CASSPPGGMTFNTEAFF. This sequence joins TRBV27 and TRBJ1-1; tentative D call: TRBD1 (5 bases). V was pared by 5 bases and J by 2 bases, with 21 bases between. This CDR3 has 17 amino acids. Germline lookup yields CDR1 MNHEY and CDR2 SMNVEV (reference sequence).

This chain connects TRBV19 to TRBJ1-5, with no clear D. Trimming cost V 3 bases and J 0 bases, with 15 bases left between them. Germline V lookup: CDR1 LNHDA, CDR2 SQIVND (reference sequence). This CDR3 comprises 17 residues. The CDR3 sequence: CASSMRTDIISNQPQHF. The CDR3 nucleotides read TGTGCCAGTAGTATGCGAACCGACATTATTAGCAATCAGCCCCAGCATTTT.

This clone was seen only once. The chain combines TRBV15 with TRBJ2-3, with TRBD2 matching over 10 bases. J was trimmed by 1 base and V by 5 bases; bases with no gene match: 3. CDR1 is LNHNV and CDR2 is YYDKDF in the germline V gene (reference sequence). The CDR3 covers 15 residues. The CDR3 nucleotides are TGTGCCACCAGCTCTAGCGGGGGCCGCACAGATACGCAGTATTTT. Residues: CATSSSGGRTDTQYF. The whole variable domain, remainder taken from reference TRBV15 and TRBJ2-3, is DAMVIQNPRYQVTQFGKPVTLSCSQTLNHNVMYWYQQKSSQAPKLLFHYYDKDFNNEADTPDNFQSRRPNTSFCFLDIRSPGLGDTAMYLCATSSSGGRTDTQYFGPGTRLTVL.

This sequence joins TRBV2 and TRBJ1-2; 8 bases are a match to TRBD1. Trimming at V came to 6 bases and at J to 7 bases, leaving 4 bases not matched to a gene. Germline V gene sequence: CDR1 SNHLY, CDR2 FYNNEI. This CDR3 has 12 residues. The CDR3 nucleotides read TGTGCCAGCAGCGGACAGGGCGGTGGCTACACCTTC. Translating gives CASSGQGGGYTF.

The chain links TRBV18 to TRBJ2-2; 10 bases line up with TRBD1. Germline trimming cut 6 bases from V and 4 bases from J; bases unmatched to any gene: 8. This CDR3 is built from 16 residues. CDR1 is KGHSH, CDR2 LQKENI, per germline. The CDR3 sequence: CASSRQGQGTTGELFF. The DNA of the CDR3 is TGTGCCAGCTCCCGGCAGGGACAGGGGACCACCGGGGAGCTGTTTTTT. The variable domain in full, with the rest retrieved from reference TRBV18 and TRBJ2-2, is NAGVMQNPRHLVRRRGQEARLRCSPMKGHSHVYWYRQLPEEGLKFMVYLQKENIIDESGMPKERFSAEFPKEGPSILRIQQVVRGDSAAYFCASSRQGQGTTGELFFGEGSRLTVL.

This clone was detected only once. The chain uses TRBV6-7 and TRBJ2-3; TRBD2 matches 8 bases. TRBV6-7 is designated an ORF whose function remains uncertain. The CDR3 has 16 residues. After removal of 10 bases from V and 2 bases from J, the junction contained 14 bases not matched to a gene. Here the CDR3 reads CATKDPRAGATDTQYF. CDR3 nucleotides: TGTGCCACCAAGGACCCCCGAGCGGGAGCCACAGATACGCAGTATTTT.

The CDR3: CASSFNRANYGYTF. The CDR3 coding sequence is TGTGCCAGCAGTTTTAACAGGGCAAACTATGGCTACACCTTC. V and J are TRBV27 and TRBJ1-2, with D possibly being TRBD1 (6 bases). CDR3 length equals 14 residues. Germline V gene lookup returns CDR1 MNHEY and CDR2 SMNVEV (reference sequence). V lost 3 bases and J lost 2, with 10 bases in between.